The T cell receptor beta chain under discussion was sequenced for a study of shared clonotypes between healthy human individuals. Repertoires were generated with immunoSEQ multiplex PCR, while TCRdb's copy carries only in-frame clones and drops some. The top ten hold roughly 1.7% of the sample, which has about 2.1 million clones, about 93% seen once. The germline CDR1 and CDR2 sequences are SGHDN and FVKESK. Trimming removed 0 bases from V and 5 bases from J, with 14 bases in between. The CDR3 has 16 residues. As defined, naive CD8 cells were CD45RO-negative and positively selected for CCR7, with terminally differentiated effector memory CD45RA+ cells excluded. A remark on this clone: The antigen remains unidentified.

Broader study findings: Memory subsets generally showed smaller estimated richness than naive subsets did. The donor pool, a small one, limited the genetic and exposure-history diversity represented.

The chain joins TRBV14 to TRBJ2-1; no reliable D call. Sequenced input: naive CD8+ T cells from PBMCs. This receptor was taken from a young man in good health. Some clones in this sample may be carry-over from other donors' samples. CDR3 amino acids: CASSQDRSAVNNEQFF. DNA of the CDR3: TGTGCCAGCAGCCAAGACCGTTCCGCCGTTAACAATGAGCAGTTCTTC. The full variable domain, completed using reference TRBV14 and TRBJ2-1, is EAGVTQFPSHSVIEKGQTVTLRCDPISGHDNLYWYRRVMGKEIKFLLHFVKESKQDESGMPNNRFLAERTGGTYSTLKVQPAELEDSGVYFCASSQDRSAVNNEQFFGPGTRLTVL.